This T cell receptor beta chain was sequenced during a study of T cell responses to AZD1222 COVID-19 vaccine. General study results and limits: Of spike-specific TCRs, nearly half reportedly target regions left unmutated in variants.

V dropped 6 bases and J dropped 1 base, with 13 bases sitting between them. Germline V lookup: CDR1 MNHEY, CDR2 SMNVEV (reference sequence). The CDR3 has 16 amino acids. As to this clone: Its antigen is unknown.

Generated by immunoSEQ multiplex PCR, the TCRdb table keeps only in-frame clones and is missing some. This table holds tens of thousands of clones, 83% found once. The chain couples TRBV27 to TRBJ1-6, with TRBD1 as a possible D gene (6 bases). The sample was peripheral blood, taken on day 0 of AZD1222 vaccination. The clonotype was recovered from an adult in good health. The CDR3 protein is CASSPRGGSYNSPLHF. The CDR3 DNA sequence: TGTGCCAGCAGCCCAAGGGGGGGTTCCTATAATTCACCCCTCCACTTT.